What follows describes a single T cell receptor beta chain. This record comes from a study of cytomegalovirus exposure and HLA in healthy donors. Both 60 Vbeta primers and 13 Jbeta primers went into the PCR. Clones were read by immunoSEQ multiplex PCR, and TCRdb kept only the in-frame ones, dropping some. The sample contains around 150,000 clones, roughly 80% of which appear only once. Between the trimmed V and J ends, which lost 5 bases and 7 bases, there was a span of 17 bases. This CDR3 has 15 residues. The germline CDR1 and CDR2 sequences are MDHEN and SYDVKM. The chain has TRBV28 and TRBJ1-4, with D perhaps matching TRBD1 (5 bases). This clonotype originated in a man aged 45-65 years in good health and CMV-seropositive. Sequenced material: PBMCs. The CDR3 spells CASSPLGQGIEKLFF. CDR3 sequence (DNA): TGTGCCAGCAGTCCCCTGGGGCAGGGTATTGAAAAACTGTTTTTT.